This T cell receptor beta chain was obtained from a study of blood T cell repertoires in COVID-19. Across the study: Acute and convalescent COVID-19 specimens originated in the United States, Italy and Spain. T cells, B-cell-depleted T cells, or PBMCs provided the cDNA or gDNA that served as material.

Assay: immunoSEQ multiplex PCR; the TCRdb copy retains only in-frame clones and omits some. The sample lists about 210,000 clones, around four fifths occurring once. Enrollment of patients from Seattle took place during active infection, with longitudinal follow-up. CDR1 and CDR2 (germline): SGHTA, FQGNSA. The J segment lost 7 bases and the V segment lost 0 bases, leaving 17 bases of the junction unmatched. The CDR3 length is 18 residues. The J gene is TRBJ2-5, the V gene TRBV7-2; the match to TRBD2 covers 7 bases. This receptor was identified in a woman at least 80 years old with COVID-19, enrolled during active disease. Sequenced sample: peripheral blood. CDR3 sequence reads: CASSLAPVAGVPSGTQYF. In DNA form, the CDR3 reads TGTGCCAGCAGCTTAGCGCCCGTGGCGGGGGTACCCTCAGGGACCCAGTACTTC. The full variable domain, its missing parts supplied by reference TRBV7-2 and TRBJ2-5, is GAGVSQSPSNKVTEKGKDVELRCDPISGHTALYWYRQSLGQGLEFLIYFQGNSAPDKSGLPSDRFSAERTGGSVSTLTIQRTQQEDSAVYLCASSLAPVAGVPSGTQYFGPGTRLLVL.